What follows describes a single TCR beta chain. This sample stems from a study of blood T cell repertoires in COVID-19. CDR3 length: 15 residues. CDR1 and CDR2 (germline): LNHDA, SQIVND (reference sequence). V gave up 3 bases and J gave up 0 bases, with 12 bases separating them. The assay was immunoSEQ multiplex PCR, and TCRdb's table has in-frame clones only and misses some. Among about 140,000 clones, approximately 78% were seen once, and the ten largest hold 4% to 5%. The sequencing sample was made of peripheral blood. The receptor's source is a woman older than 75 with acute or convalescent COVID-19. The J gene is TRBJ2-7, the V gene TRBV19, with no clear D. CDR3 DNA: TGTGCCAGTAGTATTGCGGTGTCGCGCTCCTACGAGCAGTACTTC. Protein sequence: CASSIAVSRSYEQYF. Combining the CDR3 with reference TRBV19 and TRBJ2-7 gives the whole variable domain DGGITQSPKYLFRKEGQNVTLSCEQNLNHDAMYWYRQDPGQGLRLIYYSQIVNDFQKGDIAEGYSVSREKKESFPLTVTSAQKNPTAFYLCASSIAVSRSYEQYFGPGTRLTVT.